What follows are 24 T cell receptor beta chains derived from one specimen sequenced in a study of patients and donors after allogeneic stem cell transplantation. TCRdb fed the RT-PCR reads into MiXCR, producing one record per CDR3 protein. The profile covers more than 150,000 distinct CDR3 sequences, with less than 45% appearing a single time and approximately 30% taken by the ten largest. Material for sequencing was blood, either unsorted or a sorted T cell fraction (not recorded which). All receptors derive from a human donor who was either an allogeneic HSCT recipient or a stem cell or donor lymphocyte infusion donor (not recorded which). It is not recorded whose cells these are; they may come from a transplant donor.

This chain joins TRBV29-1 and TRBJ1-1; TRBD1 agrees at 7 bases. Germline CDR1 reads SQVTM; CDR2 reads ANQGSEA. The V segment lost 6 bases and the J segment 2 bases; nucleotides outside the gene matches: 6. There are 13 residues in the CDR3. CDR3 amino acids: CSVNRGSNTEAFF. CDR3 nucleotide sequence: TGCAGCGTCAACAGGGGATCTAACACTGAAGCTTTCTTT. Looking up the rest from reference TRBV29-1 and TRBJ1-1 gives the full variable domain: SAVISQKPSRDICQRGTSLTIQCQVDSQVTMMFWYRQQPGQSLTLIATANQGSEATYESGFVIDKFPISRPNLTFSTLTVSNMSPEDSSIYLCSVNRGSNTEAFFGQGTRLTVV.

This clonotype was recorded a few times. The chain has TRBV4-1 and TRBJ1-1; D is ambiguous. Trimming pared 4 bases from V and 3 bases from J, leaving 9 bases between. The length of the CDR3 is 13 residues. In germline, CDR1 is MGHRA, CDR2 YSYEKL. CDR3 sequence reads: CASSRQEDTEAFF. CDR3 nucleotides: TGCGCCAGCAGCCGGCAGGAGGACACTGAAGCTTTCTTT.

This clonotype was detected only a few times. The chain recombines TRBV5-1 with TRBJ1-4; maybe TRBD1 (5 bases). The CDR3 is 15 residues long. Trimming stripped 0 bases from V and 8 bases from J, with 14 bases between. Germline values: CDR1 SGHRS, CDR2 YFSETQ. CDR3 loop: CASSLAARGGEKLFF. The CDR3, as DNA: TGCGCCAGCAGCTTGGCGGCAAGGGGAGGAGAAAAACTGTTTTTT. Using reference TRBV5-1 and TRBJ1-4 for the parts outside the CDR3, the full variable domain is KAGVTQTPRYLIKTRGQQVTLSCSPISGHRSVSWYQQTPGQGLQFLFEYFSETQRNKGNFPGRFSGRQFSNSRSEMNVSTLELGDSALYLCASSLAARGGEKLFFGSGTQLSVL.

CDR3 nucleotides: TGTGCCATCAGTAAACGGGAAGACAATGAGCAGTTCTTC. It yields the protein CAISKREDNEQFF. V usage is TRBV10-3 and J usage is TRBJ2-1, with a weak D call TRBD2 (5 bases). V lost 5 bases and J 5 bases, leaving 10 bases between the germline ends. This CDR3 spans 13 amino acids. Germline loops: CDR1 ENHRY, CDR2 SYGVKD.

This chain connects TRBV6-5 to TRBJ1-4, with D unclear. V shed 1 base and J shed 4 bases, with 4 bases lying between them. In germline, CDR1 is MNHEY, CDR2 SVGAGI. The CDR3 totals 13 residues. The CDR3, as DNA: TGTGCCAGCAGTTACTTGGGTAATGAAAAACTGTTTTTT. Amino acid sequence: CASSYLGNEKLFF.

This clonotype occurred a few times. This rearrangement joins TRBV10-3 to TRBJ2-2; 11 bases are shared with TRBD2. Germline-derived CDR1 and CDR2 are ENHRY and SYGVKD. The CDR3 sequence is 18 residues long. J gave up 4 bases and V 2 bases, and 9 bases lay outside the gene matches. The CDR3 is CAISEPTSGISGTGELFF. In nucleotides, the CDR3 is TGTGCCATCAGTGAGCCGACTAGCGGGATATCGGGCACCGGGGAGCTGTTTTTT.

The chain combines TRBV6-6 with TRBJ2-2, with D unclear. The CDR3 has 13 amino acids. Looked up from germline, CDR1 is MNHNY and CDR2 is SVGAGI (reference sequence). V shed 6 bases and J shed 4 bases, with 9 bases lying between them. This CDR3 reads CASRPRGTGELFF. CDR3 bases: TGTGCCAGCAGACCCCGAGGCACCGGGGAGCTGTTTTTT.

CDR3: CASSSLDRLNSPLHF. The CDR3 DNA reads TGTGCCAGCAGTTCCCTGGACAGGCTAAATTCACCCCTCCACTTT. The chain joins TRBV12-3 or TRBV12-4 to TRBJ1-6; TRBD1 matches 7 bases. After removal of 4 bases from V and 7 bases from J, the junction contained 7 bases not matched to a gene. The CDR3 contains 15 residues.

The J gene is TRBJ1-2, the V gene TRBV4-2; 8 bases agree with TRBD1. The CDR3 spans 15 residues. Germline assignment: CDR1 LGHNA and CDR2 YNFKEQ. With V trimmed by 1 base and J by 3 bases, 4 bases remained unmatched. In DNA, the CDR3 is TGTGCCAGCAGCCAAGGGAGGGGACAGGACTATGGCTACACCTTC. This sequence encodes CASSQGRGQDYGYTF.

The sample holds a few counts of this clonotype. The CDR3 DNA is TGTGCCAGCAGCTTGGGTAGTTGGAATTCACCCCTCCACTTT. It codes for CASSLGSWNSPLHF. This chain links TRBV9 with TRBJ1-6, with D hard to call. Germline V gene lookup returns CDR1 SGDLS and CDR2 YYNGEE. Trimming left V 4 bases short and J 7 bases short, with 12 bases between. CDR3 length: 14 residues. The full variable domain, with the rest looked up from reference TRBV9 and TRBJ1-6, is DSGVTQTPKHLITATGQRVTLRCSPRSGDLSVYWYQQSLDQGLQFLIQYYNGEERAKGNILERFSAQQFPDLHSELNLSSLELGDSALYFCASSLGSWNSPLHFGNGTRLTVT.

The CDR3 DNA reads TGCAGTGCTTCCCCTCTAGCGGGTGGTGGGTCTAGCACAGATACGCAGTATTTT. This gives the protein CSASPLAGGGSSTDTQYF. The chain recombines TRBV20-1 with TRBJ2-3; 8 bases map to TRBD2. Unmatched junction bases numbered 16, after V lost 5 bases and J lost 0 bases. The CDR3 is 18 residues long. Germline assignment: CDR1 DFQATT and CDR2 SNEGSKA (reference sequence).

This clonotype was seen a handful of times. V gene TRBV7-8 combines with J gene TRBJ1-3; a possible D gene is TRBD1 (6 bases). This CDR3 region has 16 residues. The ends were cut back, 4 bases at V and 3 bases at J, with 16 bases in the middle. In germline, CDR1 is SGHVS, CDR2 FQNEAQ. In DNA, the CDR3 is TGTGCCAGCAGCTCTAACTCACAGGGCGTTGGAAACACCATATATTTT. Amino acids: CASSSNSQGVGNTIYF.

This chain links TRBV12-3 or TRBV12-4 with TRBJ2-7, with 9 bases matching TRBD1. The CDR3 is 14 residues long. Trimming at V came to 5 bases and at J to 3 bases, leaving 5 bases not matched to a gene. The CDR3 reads CASSPDRGGYEQYF. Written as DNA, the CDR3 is TGTGCCAGCAGTCCGGACAGGGGTGGCTACGAGCAGTACTTC.

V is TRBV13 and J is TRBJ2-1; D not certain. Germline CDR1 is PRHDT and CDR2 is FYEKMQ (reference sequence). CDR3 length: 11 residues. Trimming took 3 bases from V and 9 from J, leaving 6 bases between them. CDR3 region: CASSLMGEQFF. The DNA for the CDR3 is TGTGCCAGCAGCTTGATGGGTGAGCAGTTCTTC.

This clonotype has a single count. The CDR3 here is CASSFEAGPSQFF. The CDR3 DNA is TGTGCCAGCAGCTTCGAAGCGGGTCCAAGCCAGTTCTTC. The chain uses TRBV13 and TRBJ2-1; TRBD2 is a possible D gene (6 bases). CDR3 length: 13 amino acids. CDR1 is PRHDT, CDR2 FYEKMQ, per germline (reference sequence). Trimming cost V 3 bases and J 13 bases, with 16 bases left between them.

CDR3 loop: CASSKCPRPYEAFF. In nucleotides, the CDR3 is TGTGCCAGCAGCAAATGTCCCAGACCTTATGAAGCTTTCTTT. J is TRBJ1-1 and V is TRBV21-1; the table's D gene call, TRBD1, was not cross checked with the DNA. TRBV21-1 is described as a pseudogene. The CDR3 totals 14 residues.

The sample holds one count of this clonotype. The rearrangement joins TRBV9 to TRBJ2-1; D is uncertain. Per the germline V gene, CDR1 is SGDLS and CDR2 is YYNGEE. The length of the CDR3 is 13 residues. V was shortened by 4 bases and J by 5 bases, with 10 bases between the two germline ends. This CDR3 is CASSSGPHNEQFF. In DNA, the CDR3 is TGTGCCAGCAGCTCCGGGCCTCACAATGAGCAGTTCTTC.

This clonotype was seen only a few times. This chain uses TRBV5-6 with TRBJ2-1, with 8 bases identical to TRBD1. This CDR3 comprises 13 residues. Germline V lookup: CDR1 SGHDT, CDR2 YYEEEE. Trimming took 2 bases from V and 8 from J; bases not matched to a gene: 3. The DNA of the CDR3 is TGTGCCAGCAGCTTCAGGGGGCTGGATGAGCAGTTCTTC. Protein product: CASSFRGLDEQFF.

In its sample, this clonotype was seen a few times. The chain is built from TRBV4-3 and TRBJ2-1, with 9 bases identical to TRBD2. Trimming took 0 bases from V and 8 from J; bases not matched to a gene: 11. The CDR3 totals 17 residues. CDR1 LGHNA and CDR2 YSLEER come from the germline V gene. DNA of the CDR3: TGCGCCAGCAGCCAAGATCAGGCGGGAGGGAATTTGGATGAGCAGTTCTTC. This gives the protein CASSQDQAGGNLDEQFF.

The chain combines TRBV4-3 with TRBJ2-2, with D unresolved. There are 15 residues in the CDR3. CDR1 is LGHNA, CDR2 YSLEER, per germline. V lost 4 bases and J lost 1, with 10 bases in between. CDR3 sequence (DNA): TGCGCCAGCAGCCCCAAACGGGTGAACACCGGGGAGCTGTTTTTT. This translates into CASSPKRVNTGELFF.

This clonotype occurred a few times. The chain's CDR3 is CASSRTGPGTEAFF. Here the CDR3 DNA reads TGTGCCAGCAGTCGGACAGGGCCGGGCACTGAAGCTTTCTTT. The chain couples TRBV6-5 to TRBJ1-1, with 8 bases lining up with TRBD1. The CDR3 is 14 residues long. After removal of 5 bases from V and 4 bases from J, the junction contained 6 bases not matched to a gene. Per germline, CDR1 MNHEY and CDR2 SVGAGI.

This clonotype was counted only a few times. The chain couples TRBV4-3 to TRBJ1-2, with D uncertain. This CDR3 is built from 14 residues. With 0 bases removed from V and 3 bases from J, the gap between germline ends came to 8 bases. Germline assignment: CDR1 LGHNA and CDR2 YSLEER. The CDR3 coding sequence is TGCGCCAGCAGCCAAGAAAATCACGACTATGGCTACACCTTC. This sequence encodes CASSQENHDYGYTF.

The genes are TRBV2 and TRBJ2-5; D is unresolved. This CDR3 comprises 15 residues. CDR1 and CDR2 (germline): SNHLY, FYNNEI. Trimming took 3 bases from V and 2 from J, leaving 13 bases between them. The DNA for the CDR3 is TGTGCCAGCAGTGACCCGCCCCGGAAACAAGAGACCCAGTACTTC. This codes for CASSDPPRKQETQYF.

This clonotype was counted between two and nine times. The CDR3 DNA reads TGTGCCAGCAGACAGGGACAGGGCGCTTTCTTT. Protein: CASRQGQGAFF. The J gene is TRBJ1-1, the V gene TRBV6-5, with 9 bases that match TRBD1. Germline lookup yields CDR1 MNHEY and CDR2 SVGAGI. The CDR3 covers 11 residues. Losses at the gene ends were 6 bases for V and 11 bases for J; bases not matched to a gene: 4.